A selection of T cell receptor beta chains follows, all from one sample in a study of neurological immune-mediated disorders. TCRdb ran MiXCR on the 5' RACE reads and lists one entry per CDR3 protein. The sample holds about 70,000 distinct CDR3 sequences, 3.2% seen once. The sample consisted of PBMCs. Every receptor here comes from a woman between 50 and 59 years old with multiple sclerosis. Both conserved end residues are part of each CDR3. Fields, in order: V gene, clone size, D gene, J gene, CDR3 DNA, CDR3 protein. A D gene is named only where the DNA matches it firmly. Clone size is given for some rows only: seen once, a few or many times, or a class if the clone is expanded.

V: TRBV29-1
size: NA
D: NA
J: TRBJ1-1
DNA: TGCAGCGTTAACTCTCGACCCGGGACTGAAGCTTTCTTT
CDR3: CSVNSRPGTEAFF

V: TRBV11-2
size: few
D: NA
J: TRBJ2-2
DNA: TGTGCCAGCAGCTTAGATCTAGCCCGTCTCGAGCTGTTTTTT
CDR3: CASSLDLARLELFF

V: TRBV6-5
size: few
D: TRBD2
J: TRBJ2-7
DNA: TGTGCCAGCAGTTACCGGGAGGGAAGCGGCTACGAGCAGTACTTC
CDR3: CASSYREGSGYEQYF

V: TRBV5-1
size: many
D: TRBD1
J: TRBJ2-2
DNA: TGCGCCAGCAGTTATGGGACAGCGAACACCGGGGAGCTGTTTTTT
CDR3: CASSYGTANTGELFF

V: TRBV29-1
size: NA
D: TRBD1
J: TRBJ1-2
DNA: TGCAGCGTTGATGACAGGGATTCATATGGCTACACCTTC
CDR3: CSVDDRDSYGYTF

V: TRBV4-3
size: many
D: NA
J: TRBJ2-1
DNA: TGCGCCAGCAGCCCAGCGGAGAGGACCTACAATGAGCAGTTCTTC
CDR3: CASSPAERTYNEQFF

V: TRBV4-1
size: many
D: NA
J: TRBJ2-3
DNA: TGCGCCAGCAGCCAAGACTCAGGCAGAAATACGCAGTATTTT
CDR3: CASSQDSGRNTQYF

V: TRBV29-1
size: many
D: TRBD1
J: TRBJ2-6
DNA: TGCAGCGTTGACCTACAGACAGGGGGAGACTCTGGGGCCAACGTCCTGACTTTC
CDR3: CSVDLQTGGDSGANVLTF

V: TRBV7-2
size: many
D: TRBD1
J: TRBJ2-2
DNA: TGTGCCAGCAGCTTAGCCTCGGGACAGATCACCGGGGAGCTGTTTTTT
CDR3: CASSLASGQITGELFF

V: TRBV9
size: once
D: NA
J: TRBJ2-1
DNA: TGTGCCAGCAGCGTAAGTGGGTTGGGCTACAATGAGCAGTTCTTC
CDR3: CASSVSGLGYNEQFF